Shown below are 5 T cell receptor beta chains from a single sample sequenced in a study of blood T cell repertoires in COVID-19. The table came from immunoSEQ multiplex PCR; TCRdb's copy has only in-frame clones and leaves some out. The sample lists 100,000 or so clones, 80% to 85% occurring once. Sequenced: peripheral blood. The source of these receptors is an elderly woman with acute or convalescent COVID-19.

This clone was seen once. The V gene is TRBV18, the J gene TRBJ1-5; D is perhaps TRBD1 (5 bases). The CDR3 runs to 16 residues. Germline CDR1 reads KGHSH; CDR2 reads LQKENI. The germline V and J ends were trimmed by 4 bases and 0 bases, with 13 bases remaining between them. The CDR3 bases are TGTGCCAGCTCACGGGTCAGGGAATCTAGCAATCAGCCCCAGCATTTT. Protein sequence: CASSRVRESSNQPQHF.

This clone has just a few counts. This rearrangement joins TRBV11-3 to TRBJ2-1; 10 bases are shared with TRBD1. This CDR3 has 15 residues. J gave up 7 bases and V 5 bases, and 8 bases lay outside the gene matches. Germline CDR1 reads SGHNT; CDR2 reads YENEEA. CDR3 nucleotides: TGTGCCAGCAGCGGACCGGGACAGGGGAGGAATGAGCAGTTCTTC. This gives the protein CASSGPGQGRNEQFF.

V is TRBV4-2 and J is TRBJ2-7; 9 positions match TRBD1. Germline V gene data show CDR1 as LGHNA and CDR2 as YNFKEQ. Trimming removed 1 base from V and 6 bases from J; junction bases left unmatched: 1. There are 13 residues in the CDR3. The CDR3: CASSQGTGVEQYF. In DNA form, the CDR3 reads TGTGCCAGCAGCCAAGGGACAGGGGTCGAGCAGTACTTC.

The chain employs TRBV18 and TRBJ2-2, with no clear D. V lost 6 bases and J lost 5, with 16 bases in between. There are 15 residues in the CDR3. Germline CDR1 KGHSH, CDR2 LQKENI. The CDR3 spells CASSRSSTVTGELFF. CDR3 coding DNA: TGTGCCAGCTCGCGCTCTTCTACTGTGACCGGGGAGCTGTTTTTT.

This chain joins TRBV24-1 and TRBJ2-7; 9 bases are shared with TRBD2. V lost 10 bases to trimming and J lost 6 bases; unmatched junction nucleotides: 9. The V gene's germline CDR1 is KGHDR and CDR2 SFDVKD. The CDR3 runs 13 residues. The CDR3 DNA reads as TGTGCCACGGCAGCGGGAGGTCGATTCGAGCAGTACTTC. Its protein is CATAAGGRFEQYF.